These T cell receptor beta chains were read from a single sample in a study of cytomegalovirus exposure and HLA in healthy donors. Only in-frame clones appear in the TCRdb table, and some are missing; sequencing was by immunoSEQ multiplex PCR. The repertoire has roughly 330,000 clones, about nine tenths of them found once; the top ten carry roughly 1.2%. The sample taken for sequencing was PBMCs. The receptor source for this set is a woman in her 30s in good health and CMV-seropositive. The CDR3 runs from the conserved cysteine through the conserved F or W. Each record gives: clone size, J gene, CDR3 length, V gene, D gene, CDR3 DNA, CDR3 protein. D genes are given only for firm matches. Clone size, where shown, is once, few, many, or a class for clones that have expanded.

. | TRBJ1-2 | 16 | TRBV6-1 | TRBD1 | TGTGCCAGCAGTGTCGGCCACAGGGGGAGGAACTATGGCTACACCTTC | CASSVGHRGRNYGYTF
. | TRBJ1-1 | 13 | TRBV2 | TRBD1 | TGTGCCAGCAGGAAGGGGGCTGGCACTGAAGCTTTCTTT | CASRKGAGTEAFF
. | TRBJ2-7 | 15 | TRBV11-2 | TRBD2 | TGTGCCAGCAGCTGGACTAGCGGGAGTATGTACGAGCAGTACTTC | CASSWTSGSMYEQYF
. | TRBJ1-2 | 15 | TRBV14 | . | TGTGCCAGCAGCCAAGACAGGGAATCCTACTATGGCTACACCTTC | CASSQDRESYYGYTF
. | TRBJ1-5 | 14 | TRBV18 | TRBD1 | TGTGCCAGCTCACGACAGGGGGCCAATCAGCCCCAGCATTTT | CASSRQGANQPQHF
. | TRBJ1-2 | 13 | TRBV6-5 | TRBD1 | TGTGCCAGCAGTTCCTCGACAGGGAGCGGCTACACCTTC | CASSSSTGSGYTF
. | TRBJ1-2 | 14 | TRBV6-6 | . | TGTGCCAGCAGTTACTCGGGCGGTGGGGGTGGCTACACCTTC | CASSYSGGGGGYTF
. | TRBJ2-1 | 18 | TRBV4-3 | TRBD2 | TGCGCCAGCAGCCAAGATCCTAGCGGGGGTCCCTCCTACAATGAGCAGTTCTTC | CASSQDPSGGPSYNEQFF
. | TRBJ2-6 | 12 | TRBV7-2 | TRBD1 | TGTGCCAGCAGCTACCAACGGACAGGGGCGACTTTC | CASSYQRTGATF
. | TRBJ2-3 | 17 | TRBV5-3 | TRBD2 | TGTGCCAGAAGCTTGGAGCTAGCGGGGACTCCCACAGATACGCAGTATTTT | CARSLELAGTPTDTQYF
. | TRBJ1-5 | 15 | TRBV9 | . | TGTGCCAGCAGCGTTGGGGGGGACGCCAATCAGCCCCAGCATTTT | CASSVGGDANQPQHF
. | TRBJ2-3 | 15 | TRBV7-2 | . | TGTGCCAGCAGCTTCGAAGGACGAAGCACAGATACGCAGTATTTT | CASSFEGRSTDTQYF
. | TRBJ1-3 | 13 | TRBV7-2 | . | TGTGCCAGCAGATCTAACTCTGGAAACACCATATATTTT | CASRSNSGNTIYF
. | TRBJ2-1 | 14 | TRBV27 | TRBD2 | TGTGCCAGCCGCGGGACTAGCGGGTGGAATGAGCAGTTCTTC | CASRGTSGWNEQFF
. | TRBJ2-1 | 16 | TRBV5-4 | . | TGTGCCAGCAGCTTCAAACAGGGCCTAGGGGACAATGAGCAGTTCTTC | CASSFKQGLGDNEQFF
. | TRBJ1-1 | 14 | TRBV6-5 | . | TGTGCCAGCACGCCCCCAGGGGAAAACACTGAAGCTTTCTTT | CASTPPGENTEAFF
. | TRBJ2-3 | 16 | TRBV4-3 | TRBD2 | TGCGCCAGCAGCCGAAACCGCGCGGGAGGCACAGATACGCAGTATTTT | CASSRNRAGGTDTQYF
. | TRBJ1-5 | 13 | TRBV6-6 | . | TGTGCCAGCAGTTACGTGGGGGACCAGCCCCAGCATTTT | CASSYVGDQPQHF
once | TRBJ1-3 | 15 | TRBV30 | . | TGTGCCTGGAGTGTAAGGGGCGCGGCTGGAAACACCATATATTTT | CAWSVRGAAGNTIYF